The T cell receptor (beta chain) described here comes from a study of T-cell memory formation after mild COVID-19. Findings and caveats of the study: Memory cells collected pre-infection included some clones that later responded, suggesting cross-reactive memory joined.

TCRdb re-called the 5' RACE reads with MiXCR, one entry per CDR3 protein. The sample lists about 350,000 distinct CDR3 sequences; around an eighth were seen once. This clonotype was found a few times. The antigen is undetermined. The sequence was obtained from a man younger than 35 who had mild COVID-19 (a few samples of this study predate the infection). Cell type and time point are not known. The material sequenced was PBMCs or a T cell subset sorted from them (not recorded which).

The CDR3 sequence is CAISEPRVADTGELFF. CDR3 nucleotide sequence: TGTGCCATCAGTGAGCCTCGGGTGGCGGACACCGGGGAGCTGTTTTTT. The chain is built from TRBV10-3 and TRBJ2-2; no clear D gene. Trimming cost V 2 bases and J 3 bases, with 13 bases left between them. CDR1 and CDR2 from the germline V gene are ENHRY and SYGVKD. The CDR3 length is 16 residues.